This is a list of T cell receptor beta chains from one sample in a study of blood T cell repertoires in COVID-19. Produced via immunoSEQ multiplex PCR; TCRdb's table is partial and in-frame only. The data show approximately 150,000 clones, roughly 90% seen once. Sequences were obtained from peripheral blood. These receptors were taken from a man between 60 and 75 years old with active or convalescent COVID-19. Both conserved end residues are part of each CDR3. Each record gives: clone size, V gene, J gene, D gene, CDR3 DNA, CDR3 protein. D genes are given only for firm matches. Rows give clone size only sometimes, using once, few, many, or a class for an expanded clone.

abundance: .
v_gene: TRBV11-3
j_gene: TRBJ2-1
d_gene: .
CDR3nt: TGTGCCAGCAGCTTGGGCGGGGGCCCCGGTATCGAGCAGTTCTTC
CDR3aa: CASSLGGGPGIEQFF

abundance: .
v_gene: TRBV7-7
j_gene: TRBJ2-2
d_gene: .
CDR3nt: TGTGCCAGCAGCCCCCGGGACTCCCCGAACACCGGGGAGCTGTTTTTT
CDR3aa: CASSPRDSPNTGELFF

abundance: once
v_gene: TRBV24-1
j_gene: TRBJ1-3
d_gene: .
CDR3nt: TGTGCCACCCAACCGGGACACCTCTCTGGAAACACCATATATTTT
CDR3aa: CATQPGHLSGNTIYF

abundance: .
v_gene: TRBV29-1
j_gene: TRBJ1-5
d_gene: .
CDR3nt: TGCAGCGTCGCCCTTTCGGGGGGAAAGAATCAGCCCCAGCATTTT
CDR3aa: CSVALSGGKNQPQHF

abundance: .
v_gene: TRBV5-4
j_gene: TRBJ2-1
d_gene: .
CDR3nt: TGTGCCAGCAGCTTCTATCTGAGCTCCTACAATGAGCAGTTCTTC
CDR3aa: CASSFYLSSYNEQFF

abundance: .
v_gene: TRBV18
j_gene: TRBJ1-1
d_gene: TRBD1
CDR3nt: TGTGCCAGCTCCCGATGGGCCGAGGGGGCGCGAATCACTGAAGCTTTCTTT
CDR3aa: CASSRWAEGARITEAFF

abundance: .
v_gene: TRBV28
j_gene: TRBJ2-7
d_gene: .
CDR3nt: TGTGCCAGCAGTTTTCTTCCGTCGTCCCAGCGGTCCGATTCCGAGCAGTACTTC
CDR3aa: CASSFLPSSQRSDSEQYF

abundance: .
v_gene: TRBV2
j_gene: TRBJ2-5
d_gene: TRBD2
CDR3nt: TGTGCCAGCCGTTGGGGCGGGAGTAGGGAGACCCAGTACTTC
CDR3aa: CASRWGGSRETQYF

abundance: .
v_gene: TRBV27
j_gene: TRBJ2-2
d_gene: .
CDR3nt: TGTGCCAGCAGTTTATTAAACACCGGGGAGCTGTTTTTT
CDR3aa: CASSLLNTGELFF

abundance: .
v_gene: TRBV7-9
j_gene: TRBJ1-5
d_gene: .
CDR3nt: TGTGCCAGCAGCAACCAGGATAGCAATCAGCCCCAGCATTTT
CDR3aa: CASSNQDSNQPQHF

abundance: once
v_gene: TRBV7-2
j_gene: TRBJ2-5
d_gene: .
CDR3nt: TGTGCCAGCACCCCCAACGGGGAGACGGAGACCCAGTACTTC
CDR3aa: CASTPNGETETQYF

abundance: .
v_gene: TRBV7-9
j_gene: TRBJ1-2
d_gene: .
CDR3nt: TGTGCCAGCAGCTTAGCGCCCACTGCTAACTATGGCTACACCTTC
CDR3aa: CASSLAPTANYGYTF

abundance: few
v_gene: TRBV19
j_gene: TRBJ1-2
d_gene: TRBD1
CDR3nt: TGTGCCAGTAGTCCGCTACCGGGACAGGGGGTTAGTGGCTACACCTTC
CDR3aa: CASSPLPGQGVSGYTF

abundance: .
v_gene: TRBV7-9
j_gene: TRBJ1-1
d_gene: .
CDR3nt: TGTGCCTCGCGGGTGGGGTCTAGAGAAGCTTTCTTT
CDR3aa: CASRVGSREAFF

abundance: .
v_gene: TRBV2
j_gene: TRBJ1-4
d_gene: .
CDR3nt: TGTGCCAGCACGTATCAGGGCCCTCCAAATAATGAAAAACTGTTTTTT
CDR3aa: CASTYQGPPNNEKLFF

abundance: .
v_gene: TRBV12-3/TRBV12-4
j_gene: TRBJ2-2
d_gene: TRBD2
CDR3nt: TGTGCCAGCAGTTTGGCGGGAGCGGGGGAGCTGTTTTTT
CDR3aa: CASSLAGAGELFF

abundance: .
v_gene: TRBV3-1/TRBV3-2
j_gene: TRBJ2-2
d_gene: .
CDR3nt: TGTGCCAGCAGCCAAGAAGGAAAGCGACTACTCACCGGGGAGCTGTTTTTT
CDR3aa: CASSQEGKRLLTGELFF

abundance: .
v_gene: TRBV5-6
j_gene: TRBJ1-1
d_gene: TRBD1
CDR3nt: TGTGCCAGCAGCTACGACAGGGGGACTGAAGCTTTCTTT
CDR3aa: CASSYDRGTEAFF

abundance: .
v_gene: TRBV6-1
j_gene: TRBJ2-7
d_gene: TRBD1
CDR3nt: TGTGCCAGCAGTGACCGGGACAGGGGTTACGAGCAGTACTTC
CDR3aa: CASSDRDRGYEQYF

abundance: .
v_gene: TRBV3-1/TRBV3-2
j_gene: TRBJ2-3
d_gene: TRBD2
CDR3nt: TGTGCCAGCAGCCAAGATTGGACTAGCGGGAGTACGCAGTATTTT
CDR3aa: CASSQDWTSGSTQYF

abundance: .
v_gene: TRBV10-1
j_gene: TRBJ2-2
d_gene: TRBD2
CDR3nt: TGCGCCAGCAGTGAAGCAGGACTAGCGGGGGGCCCCGGGGAGCTGTTTTTT
CDR3aa: CASSEAGLAGGPGELFF

abundance: .
v_gene: TRBV11-2
j_gene: TRBJ1-2
d_gene: TRBD1
CDR3nt: TGTGCCAGCAGCCCGGACAGGAGGCCTTTAGGCTACACCTTC
CDR3aa: CASSPDRRPLGYTF

abundance: .
v_gene: TRBV3-1/TRBV3-2
j_gene: TRBJ1-3
d_gene: .
CDR3nt: TGTGCCAGCAGCCAAGCTGGCGGCTCTGGAAACACCATATATTTT
CDR3aa: CASSQAGGSGNTIYF

abundance: .
v_gene: TRBV5-1
j_gene: TRBJ2-7
d_gene: TRBD2
CDR3nt: TGCGCCAGCAGAACTAGCGGGAGGAGCTCCTACGAGCAGTACTTC
CDR3aa: CASRTSGRSSYEQYF

abundance: once
v_gene: TRBV5-1
j_gene: TRBJ1-1
d_gene: TRBD1
CDR3nt: TGCGCCAGCAGCCCGCGGGACAGGGCCGGGAGGACTGAAGCTTTCTTT
CDR3aa: CASSPRDRAGRTEAFF

abundance: .
v_gene: TRBV27
j_gene: TRBJ1-1
d_gene: TRBD1
CDR3nt: TGTGCCAGCAGTTTGGACAGGGAGAACACTGAAGCTTTCTTT
CDR3aa: CASSLDRENTEAFF

abundance: .
v_gene: TRBV6-5
j_gene: TRBJ1-6
d_gene: .
CDR3nt: TGTGCCAGCAAACCAGGGTATAATTCACCCCTCCACTTT
CDR3aa: CASKPGYNSPLHF

abundance: once
v_gene: TRBV12-3/TRBV12-4
j_gene: TRBJ1-1
d_gene: .
CDR3nt: TGTGCCAGCAGTTTGTCGGGAACAACATTGGCTTTCTTT
CDR3aa: CASSLSGTTLAFF

abundance: .
v_gene: TRBV14
j_gene: TRBJ1-1
d_gene: .
CDR3nt: TGTGCCAGCAGCCAAGCGGGAAGCACTGAAGCTTTCTTT
CDR3aa: CASSQAGSTEAFF

abundance: .
v_gene: TRBV9
j_gene: TRBJ2-7
d_gene: TRBD2
CDR3nt: TGTGCCAGCAGCGTAACTAGCGGAGGGGGCTACGAGCAGTACTTC
CDR3aa: CASSVTSGGGYEQYF

abundance: .
v_gene: TRBV4-1
j_gene: TRBJ2-3
d_gene: .
CDR3nt: TGCGCCAGCAGCCAAGGTCCTAGAGGTCTGAGAGATACGCAGTATTTT
CDR3aa: CASSQGPRGLRDTQYF

abundance: .
v_gene: TRBV18
j_gene: TRBJ2-5
d_gene: TRBD2
CDR3nt: TGTGCCAGCTCACCAATCCAACCTGGCCTAGCGGGGTTGGAGACCCAGTACTTC
CDR3aa: CASSPIQPGLAGLETQYF

abundance: .
v_gene: TRBV10-2
j_gene: TRBJ1-1
d_gene: .
CDR3nt: TGCGCCAGCAGTGAGTTAGCGGGAGGCACTGAAGCTTTCTTT
CDR3aa: CASSELAGGTEAFF

abundance: .
v_gene: TRBV7-2
j_gene: TRBJ1-1
d_gene: .
CDR3nt: TGTGCCAGCAGCTTAGGGCAGGGGAATACTGAAGCTTTCTTT
CDR3aa: CASSLGQGNTEAFF

abundance: .
v_gene: TRBV27
j_gene: TRBJ1-1
d_gene: TRBD1
CDR3nt: TGTGCCAGCAGTCCCCGGACAGGGCGGACTGAAGCTTTCTTT
CDR3aa: CASSPRTGRTEAFF

abundance: .
v_gene: TRBV18
j_gene: TRBJ1-5
d_gene: TRBD1
CDR3nt: TGTGCCAGCTCACCGGGACAGGTCGACAATCAGCCCCAGCATTTT
CDR3aa: CASSPGQVDNQPQHF

abundance: .
v_gene: TRBV2
j_gene: TRBJ2-1
d_gene: TRBD2
CDR3nt: TGTGCCAGCACTAGCGGGGCTTACAATGAGCAGTTCTTC
CDR3aa: CASTSGAYNEQFF

abundance: .
v_gene: TRBV30
j_gene: TRBJ1-3
d_gene: .
CDR3nt: TGTGCCTGGAGTCTGACAGGAAACACCATATATTTT
CDR3aa: CAWSLTGNTIYF

abundance: .
v_gene: TRBV28
j_gene: TRBJ1-2
d_gene: TRBD1
CDR3nt: TGTGCCAGCAGTGTACCCGGGACAGGGGGCTATGGCTACACCTTC
CDR3aa: CASSVPGTGGYGYTF

abundance: .
v_gene: TRBV9
j_gene: TRBJ2-6
d_gene: TRBD1
CDR3nt: TGTGCCAGCAGCGCCCTCATGCCGGGACAGGGGGCTTCTGGGGCCAACGTCCTGACTTTC
CDR3aa: CASSALMPGQGASGANVLTF

abundance: .
v_gene: TRBV7-9
j_gene: TRBJ2-3
d_gene: TRBD2
CDR3nt: TGTGCCAGCAGCTTATTAGCGGGAGGCGGAGATACGCAGTATTTT
CDR3aa: CASSLLAGGGDTQYF

abundance: once
v_gene: TRBV19
j_gene: TRBJ1-2
d_gene: TRBD1
CDR3nt: TGTGCCAGTAGTACCTCCTCGACAGGGTCGCGTTCAGTTGGCTACACCTTC
CDR3aa: CASSTSSTGSRSVGYTF

abundance: .
v_gene: TRBV11-3
j_gene: TRBJ2-7
d_gene: .
CDR3nt: TGTGCCAGCAGCGCTTCGGGAGAGAGCTCCTACGAGCAGTACTTC
CDR3aa: CASSASGESSYEQYF

abundance: .
v_gene: TRBV29-1
j_gene: TRBJ2-3
d_gene: .
CDR3nt: TGCAGCGTTCGACTAGTTTTTGCCGGGGGTACGCAGTATTTT
CDR3aa: CSVRLVFAGGTQYF

abundance: .
v_gene: TRBV18
j_gene: TRBJ1-5
d_gene: TRBD1
CDR3nt: TGTGCCAGCTCACTGGGACAGGTTAGCAATCAGCCCCAGCATTTT
CDR3aa: CASSLGQVSNQPQHF

abundance: .
v_gene: TRBV4-1
j_gene: TRBJ2-5
d_gene: .
CDR3nt: TGCGCCAGCAGCCAAGATTGGAGACGGAGCCAAGAGACCCAGTACTTC
CDR3aa: CASSQDWRRSQETQYF

abundance: .
v_gene: TRBV6-6
j_gene: TRBJ1-1
d_gene: .
CDR3nt: TGTGCCAGCAGTTCATGGGGCGGAACTGAAGCTTTCTTT
CDR3aa: CASSSWGGTEAFF

abundance: .
v_gene: TRBV7-9
j_gene: TRBJ1-1
d_gene: TRBD1
CDR3nt: TGTGCCAGCAGCCTACAGGGGGCGCACACTGAAGCTTTCTTT
CDR3aa: CASSLQGAHTEAFF

abundance: once
v_gene: TRBV7-2
j_gene: TRBJ1-2
d_gene: .
CDR3nt: TGTGCCAGCAGCGGACAAGGGGCAGGGGTTAACTATGGCTACACCTTC
CDR3aa: CASSGQGAGVNYGYTF

abundance: once
v_gene: TRBV5-1
j_gene: TRBJ1-2
d_gene: .
CDR3nt: TGCGCCAGCAGCTTGGGAGGGTTAAGCTACACCTTC
CDR3aa: CASSLGGLSYTF

abundance: .
v_gene: TRBV18
j_gene: TRBJ1-2
d_gene: TRBD1
CDR3nt: TGTGCCAGCTCATCGGGACAGGGGTCTGATGGCTACACCTTC
CDR3aa: CASSSGQGSDGYTF

abundance: .
v_gene: TRBV5-1
j_gene: TRBJ1-2
d_gene: .
CDR3nt: TGCGCCAGCAGCAGGGACAAGAACTATGGCTACACCTTC
CDR3aa: CASSRDKNYGYTF

abundance: .
v_gene: TRBV9
j_gene: TRBJ1-1
d_gene: .
CDR3nt: TGTGCCAGCAGCGTAGGGAGTGTCAACACTGAAGCTTTCTTT
CDR3aa: CASSVGSVNTEAFF

abundance: .
v_gene: TRBV7-8
j_gene: TRBJ2-3
d_gene: .
CDR3nt: TGTGCCAGCAGCTTACGCACGAGGGCAGATACGCAGTATTTT
CDR3aa: CASSLRTRADTQYF

abundance: once
v_gene: TRBV5-6
j_gene: TRBJ1-6
d_gene: .
CDR3nt: TGTGCCAGCAGCTTGGAGACAAGAGGGAATTCACCCCTCCACTTT
CDR3aa: CASSLETRGNSPLHF

abundance: .
v_gene: TRBV7-2
j_gene: TRBJ2-7
d_gene: TRBD2
CDR3nt: TGTGCCAGCAGCGTCTTACCGGGACTAGCGGGTTACGAGCAGTACTTC
CDR3aa: CASSVLPGLAGYEQYF

abundance: .
v_gene: TRBV6-5
j_gene: TRBJ1-1
d_gene: TRBD1
CDR3nt: TGTGCCAGCAGTTACAGGTACGGGACAGACACTGAAGCTTTCTTT
CDR3aa: CASSYRYGTDTEAFF